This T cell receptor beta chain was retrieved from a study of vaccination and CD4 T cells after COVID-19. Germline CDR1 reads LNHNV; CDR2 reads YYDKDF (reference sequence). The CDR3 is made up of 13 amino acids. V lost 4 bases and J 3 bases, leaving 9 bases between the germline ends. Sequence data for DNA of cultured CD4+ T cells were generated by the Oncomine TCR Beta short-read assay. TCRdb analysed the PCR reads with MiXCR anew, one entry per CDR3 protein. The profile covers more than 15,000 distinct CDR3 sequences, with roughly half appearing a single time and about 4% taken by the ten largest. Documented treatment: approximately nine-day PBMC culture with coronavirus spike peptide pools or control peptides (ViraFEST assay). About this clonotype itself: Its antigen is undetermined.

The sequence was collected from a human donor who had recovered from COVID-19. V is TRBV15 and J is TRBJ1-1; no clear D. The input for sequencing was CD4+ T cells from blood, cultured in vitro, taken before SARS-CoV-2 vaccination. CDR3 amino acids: CATSIVSDTEAFF. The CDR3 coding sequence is TGTGCCACCAGCATCGTGTCGGACACTGAAGCTTTCTTT.